A selection of T cell receptor beta chains follows, all from one sample in a study of cytomegalovirus exposure and HLA in healthy donors. TCRdb keeps only in-frame clones here, not all; method: immunoSEQ multiplex PCR. The data contain 90,000 to 150,000 clones, roughly 88% of them singletons. Sample: PBMCs. These receptors all stem from a man aged 18-30 years in good health and CMV-seronegative. The CDR3 runs from the conserved cysteine through the conserved F or W. The order of the fields is J gene, V gene, CDR3 protein.

J gene: TRBJ1-3; V gene: TRBV29-1; CDR3 protein: CSVEGGPSGNTIYF
J gene: TRBJ2-1; V gene: TRBV5-4; CDR3 protein: CASSLSSGGQYNEQFF
J gene: TRBJ2-7; V gene: TRBV7-9; CDR3 protein: CASKESLNSYEQYF
J gene: TRBJ2-1; V gene: TRBV7-9; CDR3 protein: CASSLGGRVGNEQFF
J gene: TRBJ2-3; V gene: TRBV11-2; CDR3 protein: CASSLDRSGLAVSTDTQYF
J gene: TRBJ2-5; V gene: TRBV7-8; CDR3 protein: CASSPTSPQQTQYF
J gene: TRBJ2-1; V gene: TRBV9; CDR3 protein: CASRRGGREDNEQFF
J gene: TRBJ1-4; V gene: TRBV10-2; CDR3 protein: CASSDLTGTNEKLFF
J gene: TRBJ2-1; V gene: TRBV4-2; CDR3 protein: CASSQEGTRQFF
J gene: TRBJ2-5; V gene: TRBV4-2; CDR3 protein: CASSPREGQETQYF
J gene: TRBJ2-5; V gene: TRBV19; CDR3 protein: CASSTTTQGAQETQYF
J gene: TRBJ2-5; V gene: TRBV5-4; CDR3 protein: CASSLSWKGRGAQETQYF
J gene: TRBJ1-2; V gene: TRBV5-1; CDR3 protein: CASSLSGGDGYTF
J gene: TRBJ1-2; V gene: TRBV27; CDR3 protein: CASSLRQGSYGYTF
J gene: TRBJ2-1; V gene: TRBV4-1; CDR3 protein: CASSRGGNNEQFF
J gene: TRBJ2-3; V gene: TRBV20-1; CDR3 protein: CSWTSGDTQYF
J gene: TRBJ1-2; V gene: TRBV6-5; CDR3 protein: CASKIKGGRVDGYTF
J gene: TRBJ1-1; V gene: TRBV5-4; CDR3 protein: CASSLTRGTEAFF
J gene: TRBJ2-5; V gene: TRBV12-5; CDR3 protein: CASGRDFQETQYF
J gene: TRBJ2-7; V gene: TRBV2; CDR3 protein: CASSEAGTSGRALGYEQYF
J gene: TRBJ1-6; V gene: TRBV2; CDR3 protein: CANTKDRGSYNSPLHF
J gene: TRBJ1-2; V gene: TRBV6-1; CDR3 protein: CASSEAGLYGYTF
J gene: TRBJ2-1; V gene: TRBV6-5; CDR3 protein: CASSPGTGAGNEQFF
J gene: TRBJ1-4; V gene: TRBV30; CDR3 protein: CAWTAGPNEKLFF
J gene: TRBJ1-5; V gene: TRBV15; CDR3 protein: CATRNTGRDQPQHF
J gene: TRBJ1-1; V gene: TRBV27; CDR3 protein: CASRLETGAGSTEAFF
J gene: TRBJ2-3; V gene: TRBV9; CDR3 protein: CASSPTLGGRGSPDTQYF
J gene: TRBJ1-1; V gene: TRBV2; CDR3 protein: CASSEGTGFNTEAFF
J gene: TRBJ1-2; V gene: TRBV5-4; CDR3 protein: CASSLMGGTVGYTF
J gene: TRBJ2-7; V gene: TRBV19; CDR3 protein: CASSAGVNYEQYF
J gene: TRBJ2-7; V gene: TRBV10-3; CDR3 protein: CAIGKGLGSGVRYEQYF
J gene: TRBJ2-5; V gene: TRBV30; CDR3 protein: CAWSSAGDWETQYF
J gene: TRBJ1-1; V gene: TRBV28; CDR3 protein: CASIAGGASTEAFF
J gene: TRBJ2-7; V gene: TRBV19; CDR3 protein: CASSMGQGAYEQYF
J gene: TRBJ1-6; V gene: TRBV2; CDR3 protein: CASRTGDGGTPGGSPLHF
J gene: TRBJ1-4; V gene: TRBV11-2; CDR3 protein: CASSSRDRVTEKLFF
J gene: TRBJ1-2; V gene: TRBV7-2; CDR3 protein: CASSPGGTTYGYTF
J gene: TRBJ1-1; V gene: TRBV6-1; CDR3 protein: CASSEIGLSYLDTEAFF
J gene: TRBJ2-6; V gene: TRBV18; CDR3 protein: CASSPLSAPGANVLTF
J gene: TRBJ1-1; V gene: TRBV9; CDR3 protein: CASSVSGGPQNTEAFF
J gene: TRBJ2-6; V gene: TRBV5-1; CDR3 protein: CASSEQYSSGANVLTF
J gene: TRBJ2-1; V gene: TRBV27; CDR3 protein: CASSPRLAGATSSYNEQFF
J gene: TRBJ1-2; V gene: TRBV16; CDR3 protein: CASSQSQNYGYTF
J gene: TRBJ2-7; V gene: TRBV29-1; CDR3 protein: CSVDQGYEQYF
J gene: TRBJ2-3; V gene: TRBV5-4; CDR3 protein: CASSSQAGDTQYF
J gene: TRBJ2-1; V gene: TRBV6-5; CDR3 protein: CASSYGSKLVGFEQFF
J gene: TRBJ1-2; V gene: TRBV12-2; CDR3 protein: CASRLGRSPETLNYGYTF
J gene: TRBJ1-4; V gene: TRBV6-1; CDR3 protein: CASSVSGVATNEKLFF
J gene: TRBJ2-1; V gene: TRBV30; CDR3 protein: CAWNPSGRITYNEQFF
J gene: TRBJ2-5; V gene: TRBV5-6; CDR3 protein: CASSRARLALRETQYF
J gene: TRBJ1-1; V gene: TRBV6-5; CDR3 protein: CASSRGWNTEAFF
J gene: TRBJ2-7; V gene: TRBV9; CDR3 protein: CASSVGEEQYF
J gene: TRBJ2-7; V gene: TRBV2; CDR3 protein: CASRMGQTTYEQYF
J gene: TRBJ1-5; V gene: TRBV27; CDR3 protein: CASSPGTGNQPQHF
J gene: TRBJ2-6; V gene: TRBV10-3; CDR3 protein: CAIRTQAGSGANVLTF
J gene: TRBJ2-2; V gene: TRBV27; CDR3 protein: CASSPLRGGAYTGELFF
J gene: TRBJ2-3; V gene: TRBV7-2; CDR3 protein: CASSPSLGVTDTQYF
J gene: TRBJ2-2; V gene: TRBV29-1; CDR3 protein: CSGKLAGGTGELFF
J gene: TRBJ1-3; V gene: TRBV15; CDR3 protein: CATSRDRNSGNTIYF